Included here is one T cell receptor (beta chain) sequence, with context. As yet, its antigen is unknown. This entry is derived from a study of T cell responses to AZD1222 COVID-19 vaccine. Per germline, CDR1 SGHTA and CDR2 FQGNSA. The J segment lost 5 bases and the V segment lost 1 base, leaving 1 base of the junction unmatched. The CDR3 is 13 amino acids. Study results and limitations: Spike as a whole was targeted by vaccine-associated CD4 TCRs, dominant at 160-218 and 743-854. Nearly half of spike-specific TCRs reportedly target variant regions that are unmutated in the B.1.351 and B.1.1.7 variants. The breadth and depth of Spike-specific TCRs increased once two AZD1222 doses had been given. Clonal diversity may have been underestimated, and the donors were mostly white British, with more females than males.

Libraries were prepared by immunoSEQ multiplex PCR; TCRdb keeps only in-frame clonotypes and omits some of them. The table records about 180,000 clones, about 86% of them present only once. The TCR was taken from an adult in good health. The chain uses TRBV7-2 and TRBJ2-5; 7 nucleotides agree with TRBD2. The source material was peripheral blood, sampled on day 0 of AZD1222 vaccination. For the CDR3, the DNA is TGTGCCAGCAGCTTAGGACTAGCTGAGACCCAGTACTTC. The encoded protein is CASSLGLAETQYF.